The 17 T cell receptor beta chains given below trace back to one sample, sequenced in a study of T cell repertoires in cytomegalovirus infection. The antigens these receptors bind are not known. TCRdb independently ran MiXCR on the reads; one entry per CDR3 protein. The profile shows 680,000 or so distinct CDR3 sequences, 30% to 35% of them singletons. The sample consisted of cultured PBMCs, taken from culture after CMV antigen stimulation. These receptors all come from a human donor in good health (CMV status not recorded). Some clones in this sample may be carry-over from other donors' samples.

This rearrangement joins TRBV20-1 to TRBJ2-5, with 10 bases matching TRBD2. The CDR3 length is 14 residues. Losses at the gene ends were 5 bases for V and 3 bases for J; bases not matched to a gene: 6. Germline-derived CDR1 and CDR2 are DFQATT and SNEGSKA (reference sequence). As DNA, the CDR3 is TGCAGTGCTTGCCTAGCGGGAGTGGAAGAGACCCAGTACTTC. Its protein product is CSACLAGVEETQYF.

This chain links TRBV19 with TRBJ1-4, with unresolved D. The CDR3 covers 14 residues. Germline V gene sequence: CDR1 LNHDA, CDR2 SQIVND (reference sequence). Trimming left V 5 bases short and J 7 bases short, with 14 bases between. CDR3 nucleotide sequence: TGTGCCAGTAGTCCACGGTTGAGGCGTGAAAAACTGTTTTTT. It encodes CASSPRLRREKLFF.

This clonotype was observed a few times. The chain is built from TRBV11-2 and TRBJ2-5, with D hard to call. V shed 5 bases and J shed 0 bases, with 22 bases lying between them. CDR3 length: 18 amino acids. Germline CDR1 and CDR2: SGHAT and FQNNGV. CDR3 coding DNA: TGTGCCAGCAGCCCCCCGGTCCAGTCCAGCCACTACCAAGAGACCCAGTACTTC. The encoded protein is CASSPPVQSSHYQETQYF.

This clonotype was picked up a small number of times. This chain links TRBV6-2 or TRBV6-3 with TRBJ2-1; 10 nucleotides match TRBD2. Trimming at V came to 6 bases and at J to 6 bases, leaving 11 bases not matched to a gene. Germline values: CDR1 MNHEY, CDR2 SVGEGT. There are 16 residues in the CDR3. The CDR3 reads CASRPQGERGGNEQFF. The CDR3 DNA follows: TGTGCCAGCAGGCCGCAGGGAGAGCGGGGGGGCAATGAGCAGTTCTTC.

The CDR3, as DNA: TGCAGTGCTAGAGAATCCCAGGGCGGCTACACCTTC. It translates to CSARESQGGYTF. The V gene is TRBV20-1, the J gene TRBJ1-2; D is possibly TRBD1 (5 bases). Germline V gives CDR1 DFQATT, CDR2 SNEGSKA (reference sequence). This CDR3 has 12 residues. V was clipped by 0 bases and J by 8 bases, with 10 bases between them.

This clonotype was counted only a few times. The CDR3 is CSARDRQRGPTDTQYF. As DNA, the CDR3 is TGCAGTGCTAGAGATCGTCAGCGGGGCCCGACAGATACGCAGTATTTT. The chain carries TRBV20-1 and TRBJ2-3; 7 nucleotides match TRBD2. Per the germline V gene, CDR1 is DFQATT and CDR2 is SNEGSKA (reference sequence). CDR3 length equals 16 residues. V shed 0 bases, J shed 3 bases, and the junction held 9 bases outside the gene matches.

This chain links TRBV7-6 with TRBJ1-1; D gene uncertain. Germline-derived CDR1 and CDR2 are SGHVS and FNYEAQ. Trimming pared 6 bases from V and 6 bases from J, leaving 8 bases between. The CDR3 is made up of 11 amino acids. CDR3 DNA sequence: TGTGCCAGCAGGTCAGGTTCTGAAGCTTTCTTT. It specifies CASRSGSEAFF.

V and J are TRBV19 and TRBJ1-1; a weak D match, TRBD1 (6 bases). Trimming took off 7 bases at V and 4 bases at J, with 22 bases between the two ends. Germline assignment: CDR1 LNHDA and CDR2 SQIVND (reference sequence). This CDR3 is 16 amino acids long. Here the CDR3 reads CASKVAGAYDPTEAFF. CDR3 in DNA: TGTGCCAGTAAGGTGGCGGGGGCCTATGACCCCACTGAAGCTTTCTTT. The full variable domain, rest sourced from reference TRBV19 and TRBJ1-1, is DGGITQSPKYLFRKEGQNVTLSCEQNLNHDAMYWYRQDPGQGLRLIYYSQIVNDFQKGDIAEGYSVSREKKESFPLTVTSAQKNPTAFYLCASKVAGAYDPTEAFFGQGTRLTVV.

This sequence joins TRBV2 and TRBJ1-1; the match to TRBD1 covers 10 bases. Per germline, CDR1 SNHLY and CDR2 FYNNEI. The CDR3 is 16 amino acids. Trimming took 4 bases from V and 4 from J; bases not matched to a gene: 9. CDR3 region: CASSGRQGALFTEAFF. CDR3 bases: TGTGCCAGCAGTGGCCGACAGGGGGCTTTGTTCACTGAAGCTTTCTTT.

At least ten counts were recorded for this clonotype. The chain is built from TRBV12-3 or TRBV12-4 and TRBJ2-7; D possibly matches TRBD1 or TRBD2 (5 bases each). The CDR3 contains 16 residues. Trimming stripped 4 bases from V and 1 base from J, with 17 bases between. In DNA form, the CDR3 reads TGTGCCAGCAGTTGGGGGATTTTGGGGCAGTCCTACGAGCAGTACTTC. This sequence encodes CASSWGILGQSYEQYF.

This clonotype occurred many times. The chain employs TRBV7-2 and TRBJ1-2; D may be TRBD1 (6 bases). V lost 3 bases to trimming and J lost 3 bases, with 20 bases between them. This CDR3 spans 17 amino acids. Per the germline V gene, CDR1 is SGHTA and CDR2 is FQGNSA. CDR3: CASSFPGTLLKDYGYTF. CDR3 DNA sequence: TGTGCCAGCAGCTTTCCGGGGACACTTCTCAAGGACTATGGCTACACCTTC.

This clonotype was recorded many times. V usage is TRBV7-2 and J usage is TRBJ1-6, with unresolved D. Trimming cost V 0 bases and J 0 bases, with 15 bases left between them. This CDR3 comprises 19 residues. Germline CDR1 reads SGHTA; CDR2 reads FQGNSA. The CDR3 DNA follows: TGTGCCAGCAGCTTAGCGCTAACAGCTTTCAGCTCCTATAATTCACCCCTCCACTTT. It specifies CASSLALTAFSSYNSPLHF.

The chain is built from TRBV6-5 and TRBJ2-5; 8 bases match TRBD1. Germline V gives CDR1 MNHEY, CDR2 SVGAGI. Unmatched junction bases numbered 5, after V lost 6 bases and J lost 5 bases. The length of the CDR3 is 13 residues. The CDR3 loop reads CASRPDRGETQYF. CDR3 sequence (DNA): TGTGCCAGCAGACCTGACAGGGGCGAGACCCAGTACTTC.

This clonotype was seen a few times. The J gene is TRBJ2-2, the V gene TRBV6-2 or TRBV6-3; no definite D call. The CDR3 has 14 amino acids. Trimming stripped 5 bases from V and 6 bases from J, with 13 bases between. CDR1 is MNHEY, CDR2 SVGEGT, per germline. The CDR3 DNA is TGTGCCAGCAGTAGTGGAATCGGGCCCGGGGAGCTGTTTTTT. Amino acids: CASSSGIGPGELFF.

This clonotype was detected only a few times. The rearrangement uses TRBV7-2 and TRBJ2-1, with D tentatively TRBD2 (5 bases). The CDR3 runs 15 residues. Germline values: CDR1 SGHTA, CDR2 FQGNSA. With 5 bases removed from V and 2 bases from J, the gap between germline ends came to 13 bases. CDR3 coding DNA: TGTGCCAGCAGCAAGAAGCGGTCGACCTACAATGAGCAGTTCTTC. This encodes CASSKKRSTYNEQFF.

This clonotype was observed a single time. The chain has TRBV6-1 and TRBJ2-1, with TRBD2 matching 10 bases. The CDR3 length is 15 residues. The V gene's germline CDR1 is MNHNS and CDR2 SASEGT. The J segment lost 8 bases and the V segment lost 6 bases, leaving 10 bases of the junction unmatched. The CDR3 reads CASRPLAGVSDEQFF. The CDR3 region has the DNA TGTGCCAGCAGGCCGCTAGCGGGAGTTTCCGATGAGCAGTTCTTC.

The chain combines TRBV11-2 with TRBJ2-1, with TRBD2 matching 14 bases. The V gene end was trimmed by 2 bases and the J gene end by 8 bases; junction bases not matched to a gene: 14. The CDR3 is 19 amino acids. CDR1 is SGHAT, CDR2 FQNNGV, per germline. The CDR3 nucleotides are TGTGCCAGCAGCTTACGCAAACGGACTAGCGGGAGGACATGGGATGAGCAGTTCTTC. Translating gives CASSLRKRTSGRTWDEQFF.